The rows below give T cell receptor beta chains drawn from one sample of a study of blood T cell repertoires in COVID-19. Assay: immunoSEQ multiplex PCR; the TCRdb copy retains only in-frame clones and omits some. Of roughly 360,000 clones listed, about 90% are singletons. The sample taken for sequencing was PBMCs or T cells enriched from blood (not recorded which). These receptors originate from a man aged 30 to 45 who had recovered from COVID-19. The CDR3 runs from the conserved cysteine through the conserved F or W. A D gene is named only where the DNA matches it firmly. Size tells how often a clone was seen (once, few, many) or the class of an expanded clone, and some rows leave it out.

>TRBJ2-6|TRBV15|TRBD1|many
CATSSAGQGPSGANVLTF
TGTGCCACCAGCAGCGCGGGACAGGGACCCTCTGGGGCCAACGTCCTGACTTTC
>TRBJ1-3|TRBV7-9|.|once
CASSLALGAGNTIYF
TGTGCCAGCAGCTTAGCGTTAGGGGCTGGAAACACCATATATTTT
>TRBJ1-5|TRBV21-1|.|.
CASSRTGVINQPQHF
TGTGCCAGCAGCAGAACAGGAGTAATCAATCAGCCCCAGCATTTT
>TRBJ1-5|TRBV19|TRBD1|.
CASSTTGNQPQHF
TGTGCCAGTAGCACGACAGGGAATCAGCCCCAGCATTTT
>TRBJ2-7|TRBV18|.|.
CASSAGPLVEQYF
TGTGCCAGCTCAGCGGGCCCTCTAGTCGAGCAGTACTTC
>TRBJ2-7|TRBV14|.|few
CASSQGSGYEQYF
TGTGCCAGCAGCCAAGGAAGCGGGTACGAGCAGTACTTC
>TRBJ1-3|TRBV29-1|.|.
CSVGQGGGNTIYF
TGCAGCGTTGGTCAGGGAGGTGGAAACACCATATATTTT
>TRBJ2-3|TRBV6-2/TRBV6-3|TRBD2|few
CASSYGGGRTDTQYF
TGTGCCAGCAGTTACGGCGGGGGACGCACAGATACGCAGTATTTT
>TRBJ2-3|TRBV30|.|.
CAWSVRGAQYF
TGTGCCTGGAGTGTACGGGGAGCGCAGTATTTT
>TRBJ1-1|TRBV25-1|.|once
CASRATVNTEAFF
TGTGCCAGCAGGGCGACTGTAAACACTGAAGCTTTCTTT
>TRBJ1-5|TRBV19|TRBD1|once
CASSTGTGGTSNQPQHF
TGTGCCAGTAGCACCGGGACAGGGGGAACGAGCAATCAGCCCCAGCATTTT
>TRBJ1-1|TRBV30|.|.
CAWGAAVEAFF
TGTGCCTGGGGGGCGGCAGTTGAAGCTTTCTTT
>TRBJ2-1|TRBV5-8|.|.
CASSLGLTYNEQFF
TGTGCCAGCAGCCTAGGACTTACCTACAATGAGCAGTTCTTC
>TRBJ1-1|TRBV2|.|.
CASGTPEAFF
TGTGCCAGCGGGACTCCTGAAGCTTTCTTT
>TRBJ2-1|TRBV6-2/TRBV6-3|.|.
CASSSNRGGEQFF
TGTGCCAGCAGTTCCAACAGGGGAGGCGAGCAGTTCTTC
>TRBJ1-1|TRBV5-1|.|.
CASSLRARTEAFF
TGCGCCAGCAGCCTGAGGGCCCGCACTGAAGCTTTCTTT
>TRBJ2-1|TRBV4-2|TRBD2|.
CASSQGPSGGLTYNEQFF
TGTGCCAGCAGCCAAGGTCCCAGCGGGGGCCTCACTTACAATGAGCAGTTCTTC
>TRBJ1-1|TRBV11-2|.|.
CASSLTPGQLNTEAFF
TGTGCCAGCAGCCTTACCCCGGGACAATTGAACACTGAAGCTTTCTTT
>TRBJ2-1|TRBV18|TRBD1|once
CASSSRDSSYNEQFF
TGTGCCAGCTCATCCCGGGACAGCTCCTACAATGAGCAGTTCTTC
>TRBJ1-2|TRBV7-9|.|.
CASSFSGANYGYTF
TGTGCCAGCAGCTTCAGCGGGGCTAACTATGGCTACACCTTC
>TRBJ1-4|TRBV10-3|.|once
CATTGGGEKLFF
TGTGCCACGACAGGTGGGGGTGAAAAACTGTTTTTT
>TRBJ2-2|TRBV7-6|.|few
CASSLSGELFF
TGTGCCAGCAGCTTGAGCGGGGAGCTGTTTTTT
>TRBJ2-2|TRBV11-2|.|once
CASSLEGARNTGELFF
TGTGCCAGCAGCTTAGAGGGGGCAAGGAACACCGGGGAGCTGTTTTTT
>TRBJ1-2|TRBV5-8|TRBD1|.
CASSLLGTANYGYTF
TGTGCCAGCAGCCTCCTAGGGACAGCAAACTATGGCTACACCTTC
>TRBJ1-6|TRBV3-1/TRBV3-2|.|.
CASSQLGNSPLHF
TGTGCCAGCAGCCAGCTAGGTAATTCACCCCTCCACTTT
>TRBJ1-3|TRBV2|TRBD1|once
CASRPLDRGSGNTIYF
TGTGCCAGCCGCCCCTTGGACAGGGGCTCTGGAAACACCATATATTTT
>TRBJ1-5|TRBV6-1|.|.
CASSDRGRQHF
TGTGCCAGCAGTGACAGGGGACGCCAGCATTTT
>TRBJ1-1|TRBV30|.|few
CAWSRGLNTEAFF
TGTGCCTGGAGTCGGGGGTTGAACACTGAAGCTTTCTTT
>TRBJ2-3|TRBV7-8|TRBD1|.
CASSPDRVRDTQYF
TGTGCCAGCAGCCCCGACAGGGTGAGGGATACGCAGTATTTT
>TRBJ1-5|TRBV7-2|TRBD1|.
CASSPGQGYNQPQHF
TGTGCCAGCAGTCCGGGACAGGGTTACAATCAGCCCCAGCATTTT
>TRBJ1-2|TRBV27|.|.
CASSPHRVDGYTF
TGTGCCAGCAGTCCGCACAGGGTTGATGGCTACACCTTC
>TRBJ2-7|TRBV30|.|.
CAWSDRRTAPYEQYF
TGTGCCTGGAGTGATCGAAGGACAGCCCCGTACGAGCAGTACTTC
>TRBJ2-1|TRBV4-1|.|.
CASSGFTTVSSYNEQFF
TGCGCCAGCAGCGGATTTACGACAGTTAGCTCCTACAATGAGCAGTTCTTC
>TRBJ1-2|TRBV3-1/TRBV3-2|.|once
CASSPWTAEYGYTF
TGTGCCAGCAGCCCCTGGACTGCAGAGTATGGCTACACCTTC
>TRBJ1-5|TRBV9|.|.
CASSVGGGNQPQHF
TGTGCCAGCAGCGTCGGAGGGGGCAATCAGCCCCAGCATTTT
>TRBJ1-2|TRBV7-9|TRBD1|.
CASSLSGGAGYTF
TGTGCCAGCAGCTTATCAGGGGGCGCCGGCTACACCTTC
>TRBJ1-1|TRBV30|.|few
CAWGTSNTEAFF
TGTGCCTGGGGGACATCGAACACTGAAGCTTTCTTT
>TRBJ1-3|TRBV27|.|.
CASSSGQPGNTIYF
TGTGCCAGCAGTTCCGGACAGCCTGGAAACACCATATATTTT
>TRBJ1-6|TRBV6-5|.|.
CASSSEYNSPLHF
TGTGCCAGCAGTTCGGAGTATAATTCACCCCTCCACTTT
>TRBJ1-4|TRBV7-2|.|.
CASSPSWARGNEKLFF
TGTGCCAGCAGCCCTAGTTGGGCTAGGGGTAATGAAAAACTGTTTTTT
>TRBJ1-5|TRBV27|.|.
CASSLGGRQPQHF
TGTGCCAGCAGTTTGGGGGGGCGACAGCCCCAGCATTTT
>TRBJ1-2|TRBV19|.|.
CASSILQGTVGGYTF
TGTGCCAGTAGTATCCTACAGGGAACGGTCGGCGGCTACACCTTC
>TRBJ1-1|TRBV11-1|.|.
CASSPPPPFKFQAFF
TGTGCCAGCAGCCCACCGCCGCCCTTCAAATTCCAGGCTTTCTTT
>TRBJ2-1|TRBV5-1|TRBD2|.
CASSFGLGSGGANEQFF
TGCGCCAGCAGCTTTGGCCTCGGGAGCGGGGGGGCTAATGAGCAGTTCTTC
>TRBJ1-1|TRBV30|.|.
CAWSRQVQNTEAFF
TGTGCCTGGAGCCGACAGGTACAGAACACTGAAGCTTTCTTT
>TRBJ1-3|TRBV6-5|.|.
CASSLVNGNTIYF
TGTGCCAGCAGTTTAGTCAACGGAAACACCATATATTTT
>TRBJ1-1|TRBV5-1|TRBD1|once
CASSLRGQGREAFF
TGCGCCAGCAGCTTGAGGGGACAGGGCCGTGAAGCTTTCTTT
>TRBJ2-7|TRBV3-1/TRBV3-2|TRBD2|.
CASSQRTSGHYEQYF
TGTGCCAGCAGCCAGAGGACTAGCGGCCACTACGAGCAGTACTTC
>TRBJ2-7|TRBV2|TRBD1|.
CASSASGTGVVKQYF
TGTGCCAGCAGCGCTTCCGGGACAGGGGTCGTAAAGCAGTACTTC
>TRBJ1-6|TRBV27|TRBD1|.
CASSVQGVDNSPLHF
TGTGCCAGCAGTGTACAGGGGGTTGATAATTCACCCCTCCACTTT
>TRBJ2-7|TRBV9|.|.
CASSAGQPLYEQYF
TGTGCCAGCAGCGCCGGACAGCCCCTGTACGAGCAGTACTTC
>TRBJ1-4|TRBV11-2|TRBD1|.
CASSFLDRGPEKLFF
TGTGCCAGCAGCTTTTTAGACAGGGGACCTGAAAAACTGTTTTTT
>TRBJ2-5|TRBV7-2|TRBD2|.
CASSLGLTGGQETQYF
TGTGCCAGCAGCTTAGGATTGACGGGGGGGCAAGAGACCCAGTACTTC
>TRBJ1-3|TRBV15|.|.
CATSSASGSGNTIYF
TGTGCCACCAGCAGTGCGAGCGGGTCTGGAAACACCATATATTTT
>TRBJ2-1|TRBV29-1|.|.
CSVEGSYNEQFF
TGCAGCGTTGAAGGTAGCTACAATGAGCAGTTCTTC
>TRBJ2-3|TRBV5-6|.|.
CASIGQITDTQYF
TGTGCCAGCATCGGACAGATCACAGATACGCAGTATTTT
>TRBJ1-2|TRBV7-9|.|.
CASSLPREDYGYTF
TGTGCCAGCAGCTTACCCAGGGAAGACTATGGCTACACCTTC
>TRBJ1-2|TRBV15|.|few
CATSRDPAGAGYTF
TGTGCCACCAGCAGAGATCCGGCAGGGGCCGGCTACACCTTC
>TRBJ2-7|TRBV4-2|.|.
CASSPETRYEQYF
TGTGCCAGCAGCCCAGAGACACGCTACGAGCAGTACTTC